The 29 T cell receptor beta chains presented below share a single source sample, sequenced in a study of T cells after yellow fever vaccination. TCRdb re-called the 5' RACE reads with MiXCR, one entry per CDR3 protein. The sample yields about 260,000 distinct CDR3 sequences, 5.2% seen once. The sequenced sample was CD4+ T cells sorted from PBMCs, obtained on the day of the yellow fever booster vaccination. The receptor set was obtained from a man aged 18 to 29 who received the YFV17D yellow fever vaccine.

This clonotype was seen a few times. CDR3 amino acids: CASLAASGDTQYF. The CDR3 coding sequence is TGTGCCAGCCTCGCGGCCTCGGGGGATACGCAGTATTTT. The V call is TRBV6-5, the J call TRBJ2-3; weak D call: TRBD2 (5 bases). In germline, CDR1 is MNHEY, CDR2 SVGAGI. V dropped 8 bases and J dropped 6 bases, with 15 bases sitting between them. The CDR3 sequence is 13 residues long.

The chain recombines TRBV7-2 with TRBJ2-5; possibly TRBD2 for D (6 bases). Germline V lookup: CDR1 SGHTA, CDR2 FQGNSA. This CDR3 spans 15 amino acids. Trimming pared 6 bases from V and 5 bases from J, leaving 19 bases between. The chain's CDR3 is CASSPRGTLGETQYF. CDR3 nucleotide sequence: TGTGCCAGCAGTCCCCGGGGGACCCTAGGCGAGACCCAGTACTTC.

V and J are TRBV4-2 and TRBJ1-5; D might be TRBD1 (6 bases). CDR3 length: 14 residues. V lost 3 bases, J lost 2 bases, and 8 bases lay in between. In germline, CDR1 is LGHNA, CDR2 YNFKEQ. The CDR3: CASSHSGGNQPQHF. DNA of the CDR3: TGTGCCAGCAGCCATTCAGGGGGCAATCAGCCCCAGCATTTT.

This clonotype was seen ten or more times. V is TRBV7-2 and J is TRBJ2-5; D possibly corresponds to TRBD1 (6 bases). The V end lost 2 bases, the J end lost 5 bases, and 12 bases lay between the germline ends. Germline loops: CDR1 SGHTA, CDR2 FQGNSA. This CDR3 comprises 14 residues. CDR3 DNA sequence: TGTGCCAGCAGCTTACAGGGGCGCCGGGAGACCCAGTACTTC. As protein: CASSLQGRRETQYF.

A few counts support this clonotype. The chain joins TRBV29-1 to TRBJ1-1; D remains unclear. Per the germline V gene, CDR1 is SQVTM and CDR2 is ANQGSEA. The CDR3 length is 13 residues. V was clipped by 7 bases and J by 4 bases, with 16 bases between them. In DNA, the CDR3 is TGCAGCGCAAGGTCGGGGTTGGGCACTGAAGCTTTCTTT. Translated, it gives CSARSGLGTEAFF.

The table lists this clonotype with many counts. The gene calls are TRBV11-2 and TRBJ2-1; perhaps D is TRBD1 or TRBD2 (7 bases each). There are 14 residues in the CDR3. The germline V gene encodes CDR1 SGHAT and CDR2 FQNNGV. V lost 7 bases, J lost 8 bases, and 18 bases lay in between. CDR3 DNA: TGTGCCAGCACTTGGCAGGGGGGGCACGATGAGCAGTTCTTC. It codes for CASTWQGGHDEQFF.

This clonotype occurred a few times. The gene calls are TRBV11-2 and TRBJ2-1, with a weak D call TRBD1 (5 bases). The ends were cut back, 3 bases at V and 0 bases at J, with 9 bases in the middle. The V gene's germline CDR1 is SGHAT and CDR2 FQNNGV. The CDR3 length is 15 residues. DNA of the CDR3: TGTGCCAGCAGCTTCAGGGTGAGCTCCTACAATGAGCAGTTCTTC. The encoded protein is CASSFRVSSYNEQFF.

This clonotype was observed a few times. The rearrangement links TRBV6-2 or TRBV6-3 to TRBJ1-1; D uncertain. CDR1 and CDR2 from the germline V gene are MNHEY and SVGEGT. This CDR3 spans 13 amino acids. V was shortened by 5 bases and J by 3 bases, with 10 bases between the two germline ends. The CDR3 DNA sequence: TGTGCCAGCAGTGGTCGTCGCCACACTGAAGCTTTCTTT. It is translated as CASSGRRHTEAFF.

This clonotype was recorded a few times. The chain combines TRBV7-9 with TRBJ1-6; TRBD1 is a possible D gene (5 bases). Trimming shortened V by 5 bases and J by 8 bases, and 10 bases separated the two germline ends. Germline values: CDR1 SEHNR, CDR2 FQNEAQ (reference sequence). The CDR3 extends over 13 amino acids. CDR3 residues: CASSQTAYSPLHF. The CDR3 DNA follows: TGTGCCAGCAGCCAGACAGCCTATTCACCCCTCCACTTT.

This clonotype was counted at least ten times. The CDR3 nucleotides read TGTGCCAGCCATTCTACGGGTCAGGGGGCCCCTTACGAGCAGTACGTC. This translates into CASHSTGQGAPYEQYV. V usage is TRBV28 and J usage is TRBJ2-7; TRBD1 matches 8 bases. CDR3 size: 16 residues. The ends lost 8 bases at V and 4 bases at J; junction bases unmatched: 16. CDR1 and CDR2 from the germline V gene are MDHEN and SYDVKM.

This clonotype was detected only a few times. V gene TRBV6-2 or TRBV6-3 combines with J gene TRBJ2-3, with D maybe TRBD1 (6 bases). Trimming took 5 bases from V and 0 from J, leaving 9 bases between them. The CDR3 contains 14 residues. Per germline, CDR1 MNHEY and CDR2 SVGEGT. CDR3: CASSDQGSTDTQYF. In DNA, the CDR3 is TGTGCCAGCAGTGATCAGGGGAGCACAGATACGCAGTATTTT.

This clonotype was recorded many times. The V gene is TRBV6-2 or TRBV6-3, the J gene TRBJ1-1, with unresolved D. The germline gives CDR1 MNHEY, CDR2 SVGEGT. The CDR3 runs 15 residues. Trimming took 4 bases from V and 1 from J, leaving 13 bases between them. CDR3 sequence reads: CASSWQWAKNTEAFF. The DNA for the CDR3 is TGTGCCAGCAGTTGGCAGTGGGCTAAGAACACTGAAGCTTTCTTT.

This clonotype was found many times. This chain connects TRBV5-1 to TRBJ2-1, with no clear D. V lost 5 bases, J lost 0 bases, and 12 bases lay in between. The germline gives CDR1 SGHRS, CDR2 YFSETQ. This CDR3 has 15 amino acids. The CDR3: CASRGASGSYNEQFF. DNA for the CDR3: TGCGCCAGCAGAGGTGCCTCCGGCTCCTACAATGAGCAGTTCTTC.

This clonotype has just a few counts. The chain employs TRBV6-1 and TRBJ1-1; D may be TRBD1 (5 bases). The CDR3 contains 13 residues. Germline CDR1 and CDR2: MNHNS and SASEGT. Between the trimmed V and J ends, which lost 6 bases and 0 bases, there was a span of 8 bases. CDR3 loop: CASRGLLNTEAFF. The DNA for the CDR3 is TGTGCCAGCAGGGGACTCCTGAACACTGAAGCTTTCTTT.

This clonotype has only a few counts. The CDR3 DNA sequence: TGTGCCAGCAGCTTGATGCGGACTAGCGTCGAGACCCAGTACTTC. Translation: CASSLMRTSVETQYF. This chain joins TRBV5-8 and TRBJ2-5; TRBD2 agrees at 9 bases. This CDR3 is built from 15 residues. Germline V CDR1 and CDR2: SGHTS, YDEGEE. The V and J ends lost 1 base and 5 bases, in that order; junction bases with no gene match: 6.

This clonotype was seen a few times. V usage is TRBV5-1 and J usage is TRBJ2-3, with a possible D match to TRBD1 (6 bases). Trimming took 6 bases from V and 1 from J, leaving 18 bases between them. Germline V CDR1 and CDR2: SGHRS, YFSETQ. The CDR3 length is 16 residues. The CDR3 DNA sequence: TGCGCCAGCAACGGAAACAGGGCCCCGGGCACAGATACGCAGTATTTT. Translation gives CASNGNRAPGTDTQYF.

The chain is built from TRBV12-3 or TRBV12-4 and TRBJ2-6; no reliable D call. With 8 bases removed from V and 2 bases from J, the gap between germline ends came to 13 bases. CDR3 length equals 15 residues. CDR3 residues: CASRVSGTGANVLTF. CDR3 nucleotides: TGTGCCAGCCGAGTTTCTGGGACTGGGGCCAACGTCCTGACTTTC.

This clonotype was found many times. The chain uses TRBV5-1 and TRBJ2-1; D is unresolved. Deletions cut 0 bases from V and 5 bases from J, with 12 bases between. The V gene's germline CDR1 is SGHRS and CDR2 YFSETQ. The CDR3 runs 15 residues. CDR3 coding DNA: TGCGCCAGCAGCTTGGGGGGTCGTGTGGACAATGAGCAGTTCTTC. Encoded protein: CASSLGGRVDNEQFF.

In DNA form, the CDR3 reads TGTGCCAGCAGCCGCCCCGGGACTAGCGGGGGGGAGGACTACGAGCAGTACTTC. It codes for CASSRPGTSGGEDYEQYF. The chain combines TRBV3-1 with TRBJ2-7; 16 bases are shared with TRBD2. V lost 4 bases and J lost 3; bases outside the gene matches: 9. This CDR3 spans 18 amino acids. From germline, CDR1 is LGHDT and CDR2 YNNKEL (reference sequence).

This clonotype was counted between two and nine times. V and J are TRBV4-1 and TRBJ2-4; 15 nucleotides agree with TRBD2. CDR3 length: 18 residues. Losses at the gene ends were 4 bases for V and 0 bases for J; bases not matched to a gene: 4. Germline-derived CDR1 and CDR2 are MGHRA and YSYEKL. CDR3 coding DNA: TGCGCCAGCAGCCTGGGACTAGCGGGGGGAGTAGCCAAAAACATTCAGTACTTC. Residues: CASSLGLAGGVAKNIQYF.

The CDR3 DNA follows: TGTGCCAGCAGTTACTCGTGGGATTACGGCGAGCAGTACTTC. Its protein product is CASSYSWDYGEQYF. The rearrangement uses TRBV6-6 and TRBJ2-7, with D uncertain. Germline V gene lookup returns CDR1 MNHNY and CDR2 SVGAGI (reference sequence). V was trimmed by 0 bases and J by 6 bases, leaving 12 bases between them. CDR3 length: 14 amino acids.

A few counts support this clonotype. The chain links TRBV12-3 or TRBV12-4 to TRBJ1-2; D is undetermined. V lost 0 bases and J lost 7, with 9 bases in between. This CDR3 has 13 residues. In DNA form, the CDR3 reads TGTGCCAGCAGTTTAGCCGTGGGAACTGGCTACACCTTC. Its translation: CASSLAVGTGYTF.

In this sample, this clonotype turned up many times. This chain uses TRBV11-2 with TRBJ2-7, with 9 bases fitting TRBD1. The germline V gene encodes CDR1 SGHAT and CDR2 FQNNGV. With V trimmed by 6 bases and J by 4 bases, 10 bases remained unmatched. The length of the CDR3 is 15 residues. The CDR3 coding sequence is TGTGCCAGCAGGCTCGTGGGGACAGGGCTGTACGAGCAGTACTTC. Translation: CASRLVGTGLYEQYF. Full variable domain (outside the CDR3, taken from reference TRBV11-2 and TRBJ2-7): EAGVAQSPRYKIIEKRQSVAFWCNPISGHATLYWYQQILGQGPKLLIQFQNNGVVDDSQLPKDRFSAERLKGVDSTLKIQPAKLEDSAVYLCASRLVGTGLYEQYFGPGTRLTVT.

This clonotype has ten or more counts. V and J are TRBV10-3 and TRBJ2-5, with D possibly being TRBD1 (6 bases). The V and J ends lost 4 bases and 5 bases respectively, with 11 bases between them. The CDR3 sequence is 13 residues long. Germline-derived CDR1 and CDR2 are ENHRY and SYGVKD. CDR3 nucleotides: TGTGCCATCAGTGCGACAGGCGGGGAGACCCAGTACTTC. It encodes CAISATGGETQYF.

There are many counts of this clonotype. The rearrangement uses TRBV6-2 or TRBV6-3 and TRBJ2-5; tentatively, D is TRBD2 (6 bases). Germline CDR1 reads MNHEY; CDR2 reads SVGEGT. The CDR3 runs 12 residues. Trimming stripped 5 bases from V and 4 bases from J, with 8 bases between. As DNA, the CDR3 is TGTGCCAGCAGTGGTAGCGGAGAGACCCAGTACTTC. As protein: CASSGSGETQYF.

This clonotype was observed a handful of times. The chain couples TRBV29-1 to TRBJ1-1; D call uncertain. The germline V and J ends were trimmed by 4 bases and 1 base, with 13 bases remaining between them. CDR1 and CDR2 (germline): SQVTM, ANQGSEA. The CDR3 runs to 14 residues. This CDR3 is CSVGLFRQNTEAFF. The CDR3 bases are TGCAGCGTTGGCCTATTCAGGCAGAACACTGAAGCTTTCTTT.

J is TRBJ2-7 and V is TRBV5-1; D gene ambiguous. This CDR3 is 12 amino acids long. The V end lost 4 bases, the J end lost 2 bases, and 7 bases lay between the germline ends. Germline values: CDR1 SGHRS, CDR2 YFSETQ. The CDR3, as DNA: TGCGCCAGCAGCCCGGACCCCTACGAGCAGTACTTC. Protein product: CASSPDPYEQYF. Variable domain in full (rest from reference TRBV5-1 and TRBJ2-7): KAGVTQTPRYLIKTRGQQVTLSCSPISGHRSVSWYQQTPGQGLQFLFEYFSETQRNKGNFPGRFSGRQFSNSRSEMNVSTLELGDSALYLCASSPDPYEQYFGPGTRLTVT.

V usage is TRBV9 and J usage is TRBJ2-2; 12 nucleotides match TRBD2. The CDR3 has 17 amino acids. Trimming cost V 7 bases and J 5 bases; bases outside gene matches: 12. Germline V lookup: CDR1 SGDLS, CDR2 YYNGEE. The CDR3 spells CASSPGPSGGATGELFF. CDR3 sequence (DNA): TGTGCCAGCTCTCCAGGCCCTAGCGGGGGGGCGACCGGGGAGCTGTTTTTT.

The rearrangement uses TRBV4-2 and TRBJ1-1, with unresolved D. The V gene's germline CDR1 is LGHNA and CDR2 YNFKEQ. This CDR3 region has 14 residues. The V end was cut by 0 bases, the J end by 8 bases, with 13 bases between. This chain's CDR3 is CASSQDLFWREAFF. CDR3 sequence (DNA): TGTGCCAGCAGCCAAGACCTTTTTTGGAGAGAAGCTTTCTTT.